The text below deals with one T cell receptor beta chain. What was amplified from RNA transcripts were TCR beta CDR3 regions. Researchers ran a first-round RT-PCR on the TCR CDR3 using the HTBI primer set. From the multiplex PCR reads, TCRdb called clonotypes with MiXCR, one entry per CDR3 protein. Here the sample spans hundreds of thousands of distinct CDR3 sequences, under 45% being singletons. The CDR3 covers 15 residues. Trimming removed 0 bases from V and 5 bases from J, with 13 bases in between. The entry originates in a study of T cells in Graves' hyperthyroidism and ophthalmopathy. The overall study: Peripheral blood collection took place at initial diagnosis, before any treatment.

Aged 18 to 65, the patients had hyperthyroidism that was newly diagnosed and had lasted under 2 months. Input material: blood. The chain joins TRBV12-3 or TRBV12-4 to TRBJ1-2; D is uncertain. This TCR derives from a woman in her forties with Graves' hyperthyroidism. The CDR3 sequence is CASSLALSSTYGYTF. For the CDR3, the DNA is TGTGCCAGCAGTTTAGCGTTGTCGTCAACATATGGCTACACCTTC.